These 25 T cell receptor beta chains came from one sample sequenced in a study of T-cell reconstitution after alpha-beta-depleted transplantation in children. This sample's TCRbeta library carried unique molecular identifier barcodes. MiXCR was run by TCRdb on the PCR reads, yielding one entry per CDR3 protein. Of approximately 490,000 distinct CDR3 sequences listed, 8% to 11% were seen once; the top ten hold around 2.2%. The sample was PBMCs, taken before TCRalphabeta/CD19-depleted stem cell transplant. The receptor set was obtained from a child younger than 10 with inherited bone marrow failure, due to receive a stem cell transplant.

This clonotype has ten or more counts. V is TRBV12-3 or TRBV12-4 and J is TRBJ2-1; the D gene is possibly TRBD2 (5 bases). V was trimmed by 7 bases and J by 7 bases, leaving 11 bases between them. This CDR3 comprises 12 residues. CDR3 sequence (DNA): TGTGCCAGCACGTATTCGGGGAATGAGCAGTTCTTC. Protein product: CASTYSGNEQFF.

This clonotype was recorded at least ten times. This chain joins TRBV7-9 and TRBJ1-4, with D perhaps TRBD1 (6 bases). The germline V and J ends were trimmed by 5 bases and 8 bases, with 15 bases remaining between them. The CDR3 extends over 14 amino acids. Germline V gene data show CDR1 as SEHNR and CDR2 as FQNEAQ (reference sequence). CDR3 residues: CASSTRGAAEKLFF. CDR3 bases: TGTGCCAGCAGCACCCGGGGGGCAGCGGAAAAACTGTTTTTT.

The table lists this clonotype with a few counts. The chain combines TRBV15 with TRBJ2-1, with 10 bases identical to TRBD1. This CDR3 has 19 amino acids. Germline-derived CDR1 and CDR2 are LNHNV and YYDKDF (reference sequence). J was trimmed by 7 bases and V by 0 bases; bases with no gene match: 15. The CDR3 sequence is CATSRDNIPGQGLENEQFF. The CDR3 coding sequence is TGTGCCACCAGCAGAGATAACATACCGGGACAGGGGTTGGAGAATGAGCAGTTCTTC.

This clonotype was found many times. V usage is TRBV7-9 and J usage is TRBJ1-1; no clear D. This CDR3 is 16 amino acids long. V lost 1 base and J lost 5, with 17 bases in between. Germline CDR1 and CDR2: SEHNR and FQNEAQ (reference sequence). The CDR3 DNA sequence: TGTGCCAGCAGCTTAGATCAGGCAGGAAGAAGAACTGAAGCTTTCTTT. Amino acid sequence: CASSLDQAGRRTEAFF.

About this clonotype: A read error is possible here, since a much larger clone lies one base away. The V gene is TRBV19, the J gene TRBJ1-1; no clear D gene. Germline CDR1 LNHDA, CDR2 SQIVND (reference sequence). V lost 6 bases to trimming and J lost 4 bases, with 12 bases between them. The CDR3 runs to 13 residues. CDR3 coding DNA: TGTGCCAGTAGCACACCCTCGGGCACTGAAGCTTTCTTT. Its translation is CASSTPSGTEAFF.

The chain uses TRBV20-1 and TRBJ2-5, with 12 positions matching TRBD2. CDR1 is DFQATT and CDR2 is SNEGSKA in the germline V gene (reference sequence). The CDR3 totals 15 residues. The ends lost 5 bases at V and 5 bases at J; junction bases unmatched: 9. The CDR3 DNA reads as TGCAGTGCTCAAGGACTAGCGGGAACCAGGGAGACCCAGTACTTC. Amino acid sequence: CSAQGLAGTRETQYF.

The table lists this clonotype with a count of one. Being one base from a much bigger clone, this may be a read error. The V and J genes are TRBV20-1 and TRBJ2-1; 7 nucleotides agree with TRBD2. The V and J ends lost 3 bases and 3 bases, in that order; junction bases with no gene match: 8. The CDR3 is 15 residues long. Per the germline V gene, CDR1 is DFQATT and CDR2 is SNEGSKA (reference sequence). CDR3 sequence (DNA): TGCAGTGCTAGCGATTCCAGCGGGATCTACAATGAGCAGTTCTTC. Amino acids: CSASDSSGIYNEQFF.

The sample holds many counts of this clonotype. This chain's CDR3 is CATRHLVNEQFF. CDR3 DNA sequence: TGTGCCACCAGACACCTGGTCAATGAGCAGTTCTTC. This chain uses TRBV15 with TRBJ2-1; no reliable D call. V dropped 6 bases and J dropped 6 bases, with 9 bases sitting between them. The CDR3 sequence is 12 residues long. Germline CDR1 reads LNHNV; CDR2 reads YYDKDF (reference sequence).

About this clonotype itself: Being one base from a much bigger clone, this may be a read error. J is TRBJ2-1 and V is TRBV5-1; no clear D. This CDR3 has 11 residues. CDR1 and CDR2 from the germline V gene are SGHRS and YFSETQ. CDR3 loop: CASSFHNEHFF. Here the CDR3 DNA reads TGCGCCAGCAGCTTCCACAATGAGCATTTCTTC.

This clonotype was observed many times. The chain combines TRBV6-2 or TRBV6-3 with TRBJ2-7; TRBD2 agrees at 9 bases. Germline lookup yields CDR1 MNHEY and CDR2 SVGEGT. The CDR3 runs to 14 residues. The trim removed 6 bases at V and 6 bases at J, leaving 9 bases unmatched. The CDR3: CASSKTASGTEQYF. The CDR3 DNA follows: TGTGCCAGCAGCAAGACGGCTAGCGGGACCGAGCAGTACTTC.

This clonotype came up a few times. This rearrangement joins TRBV5-1 to TRBJ2-1; D possibly corresponds to TRBD2 (6 bases). CDR3 length equals 15 residues. Germline CDR1 is SGHRS and CDR2 is YFSETQ. Trimming removed 4 bases at V and 4 bases at J, with 15 bases between. The CDR3 region has the DNA TGCGCCAGCAGCCTTCTAGCGACGGATTACAATGAGCAGTTCTTC. Residues: CASSLLATDYNEQFF.

At least ten counts were recorded for this clonotype. The CDR3 spells CASSQDHNWNTEAFF. Here the CDR3 DNA reads TGCGCCAGCAGCCAAGATCACAATTGGAACACTGAAGCTTTCTTT. This rearrangement joins TRBV4-3 to TRBJ1-1; no firm D call. The CDR3 sequence is 15 residues long. Germline V CDR1 and CDR2: LGHNA, YSLEER. V shed 0 bases and J shed 1 base, with 9 bases lying between them.

This clonotype was recorded at least ten times. J is TRBJ2-6 and V is TRBV27; D might be TRBD1 (6 bases). Between the trimmed V and J ends, which lost 2 bases and 2 bases, there was a span of 7 bases. The CDR3 runs 15 residues. Germline V gives CDR1 MNHEY, CDR2 SMNVEV (reference sequence). The CDR3 here is CASSLTGTGANVLTF. The CDR3 DNA is TGTGCCAGCAGTTTAACAGGGACTGGGGCCAACGTCCTGACTTTC.

This clonotype has ten or more counts. The V gene is TRBV5-6, the J gene TRBJ1-5; the match to TRBD1 covers 7 bases. V dropped 1 base and J dropped 2; count of bases not matched to a gene: 6. CDR1 is SGHDT, CDR2 YYEEEE, per germline. The CDR3 is 16 residues long. CDR3 sequence (DNA): TGTGCCAGCAGCTTGCGCGACAGGGTGGGCAATCAGCCCCAGCATTTT. It specifies CASSLRDRVGNQPQHF.

This clonotype has ten or more counts. This chain uses TRBV7-9 with TRBJ2-5; tentatively, D is TRBD1 (6 bases). V lost 5 bases and J lost 1, with 14 bases in between. The CDR3 extends over 15 amino acids. From germline, CDR1 is SEHNR and CDR2 FQNEAQ (reference sequence). The DNA of the CDR3 is TGTGCCAGCAGCCCCCCGACAGGCATCCAAGAGACCCAGTACTTC. Protein product: CASSPPTGIQETQYF.

This clonotype has only a few counts. V and J are TRBV12-3 or TRBV12-4 and TRBJ2-7; D ambiguous. There are 13 residues in the CDR3. The V and J ends lost 3 bases and 3 bases respectively, with 9 bases between them. In DNA form, the CDR3 reads TGTGCCAGCAGTTTCCGACTTCACTACGAGCAGTACTTC. Its protein product is CASSFRLHYEQYF.

This clonotype was seen a handful of times. This rearrangement joins TRBV7-9 to TRBJ2-1; D gene uncertain. Trimming removed 9 bases from V and 9 bases from J, with 12 bases in between. CDR1 is SEHNR, CDR2 FQNEAQ, per germline (reference sequence). The CDR3 consists of 11 residues. The CDR3 coding sequence is TGTGCCAGTCGTCCATCGGGTGAGCAGTTCTTC. This gives the protein CASRPSGEQFF.

This clonotype came up many times. The chain joins TRBV10-3 to TRBJ2-5; 15 bases are shared with TRBD2. Per germline, CDR1 ENHRY and CDR2 SYGVKD. Trimming removed 2 bases from V and 1 base from J; junction bases left unmatched: 2. This CDR3 spans 17 amino acids. This CDR3 is CAISERGLAGGQETQYF. The CDR3 nucleotides are TGTGCCATCAGTGAGAGGGGACTAGCGGGAGGCCAAGAGACCCAGTACTTC.

This clonotype was detected only a few times. The chain is built from TRBV5-4 and TRBJ2-5; D is unclear. The V gene lost 4 bases and the J gene lost 2 bases, with 15 bases spanning the gap. CDR3 length: 15 amino acids. Looked up from germline, CDR1 is SGHNT and CDR2 is YYREEE (reference sequence). CDR3: CASSRGSPGQETQYF. The CDR3 DNA is TGTGCCAGCAGCCGCGGTTCCCCAGGTCAAGAGACCCAGTACTTC.

The sample holds many counts of this clonotype. The V gene is TRBV7-9, the J gene TRBJ2-2; D not resolved. This CDR3 comprises 14 residues. Looked up from germline, CDR1 is SEHNR and CDR2 is FQNEAQ (reference sequence). V was trimmed by 1 base and J by 6 bases, leaving 9 bases between them. CDR3 DNA sequence: TGTGCCAGCAGCTTAGGCCTAAACGCCGGGGAGCTGTTTTTT. Its translation: CASSLGLNAGELFF.

This clonotype was detected many times. V is TRBV29-1 and J is TRBJ2-1; 10 bases align to TRBD2. CDR3 length: 14 amino acids. Germline V CDR1 and CDR2: SQVTM, ANQGSEA. V trimming: 5 bases; J trimming: 0 bases; junction bases outside the gene matches: 1. CDR3 DNA sequence: TGCAGCGTTCCTAGCGGGAGCTCCTACAATGAGCAGTTCTTC. Its translation: CSVPSGSSYNEQFF.

Many counts were recorded for this clonotype. V gene TRBV7-2 combines with J gene TRBJ2-3; 11 bases fit TRBD2. J gave up 8 bases and V 5 bases, and 9 bases lay outside the gene matches. The CDR3 totals 15 residues. Germline lookup yields CDR1 SGHTA and CDR2 FQGNSA. The CDR3 region is CASSPLAGGSATQYF. The CDR3 DNA is TGTGCCAGCAGCCCTTTAGCGGGGGGGTCAGCTACGCAGTATTTT.

This clonotype has ten or more counts. The chain combines TRBV29-1 with TRBJ1-3; 7 nucleotides match TRBD1. Germline V gene lookup returns CDR1 SQVTM and CDR2 ANQGSEA. V dropped 7 bases and J dropped 2; count of bases not matched to a gene: 5. CDR3 length equals 13 residues. CDR3 residues: CSARQGAGNTIYF. CDR3 bases: TGCAGCGCTCGACAGGGCGCTGGAAACACCATATATTTT.

This clonotype turned up a few times. The V gene is TRBV7-9, the J gene TRBJ2-3; 9 bases are a match to TRBD2. Germline trimming cut 11 bases from V and 4 bases from J; bases unmatched to any gene: 10. The CDR3 is 14 amino acids. Germline CDR1 and CDR2: SEHNR and FQNEAQ (reference sequence). This chain's CDR3 is CAHGSGRSADTQYF. For the CDR3, the DNA is TGTGCCCATGGGAGCGGGAGGTCCGCAGATACGCAGTATTTT.

This clonotype was seen ten or more times. CDR3 DNA: TGTGCCAGCAGTTCCGGGGGCGGAAGACAGCCCCAGCATTTT. Encoded protein: CASSSGGGRQPQHF. The chain combines TRBV27 with TRBJ1-5; D may be TRBD1 (6 bases). The V gene's germline CDR1 is MNHEY and CDR2 SMNVEV (reference sequence). The CDR3 extends over 14 amino acids. Trimming removed 4 bases from V and 7 bases from J, with 14 bases in between.